A selection of T cell receptor beta chains follows, all from one sample in a study of T cell changes during pregnancy in multiple sclerosis. The method was immunoSEQ multiplex PCR; TCRdb's version includes in-frame clones alone and lacks a portion of them. The profile shows 30,000 to 45,000 clones, 91% of them singletons. This specimen consisted of CD8+ T cells from peripheral blood mononuclear cells, obtained after pregnancy. Receptors originate from a female donor with multiple sclerosis, enrolled in a pregnancy study. The CDR3 runs from the conserved cysteine through the conserved F or W. The D gene is left open where the match is weak. Expanded clones are given a class, and other clones once, few, many or no size at all.

TGTGCCAGCACCGTTCATCGGGCGGACAGGGGAATTACCGGGGAGCTGTTTTTT CASTVHRADRGITGELFF TRBJ2-2 TRBV21-1 few -
TGTGCCAGCAGCCAGGGGAGTGGACAGCGGCACGCAGATACGCAGTATTTT CASSQGSGQRHADTQYF TRBJ2-3 TRBV4-2 - -
TGTGCCAGCAGCGTAGTAGGGGTGAACACTGAAGCTTTCTTT CASSVVGVNTEAFF TRBJ1-1 TRBV9 - -
TGTGCCACCAGTGTGCCCAACGGTGGAAACACCATATATTTT CATSVPNGGNTIYF TRBJ1-3 TRBV15 - -
TGTGCCAGCAGTTTAGGGGCCTCCTACGAGCAGTACTTC CASSLGASYEQYF TRBJ2-7 TRBV28 - -
TGTGCCAGCAGTCAGACTTCGACAGGGGGTAGGAGCAATCAGCCCCAGCATTTT CASSQTSTGGRSNQPQHF TRBJ1-5 TRBV28 - TRBD1
TGCGCCAGCAGCCGCACAGGGGGGGGTTGGAATCAGCCCCAGCATTTT CASSRTGGGWNQPQHF TRBJ1-5 TRBV4-1 - TRBD1
TGTGCCAGCAGACCCACGGGGGGGCCCTACAATGAGCAGTTCTTC CASRPTGGPYNEQFF TRBJ2-1 TRBV27 - TRBD2
TGTGCCAGCAGCGTAGGAGGACAGTTGAACACTGAAGCTTTCTTT CASSVGGQLNTEAFF TRBJ1-1 TRBV9 once -
TGTGCCAGCAGGACTCAGAGTTATCAGCCCCAGCATTTT CASRTQSYQPQHF TRBJ1-5 TRBV28 few -
TGTGCCAGTAGCACAGTGCTCCGGGACAGGGTCGAGCAGTACTTC CASSTVLRDRVEQYF TRBJ2-7 TRBV28 - TRBD1
TGTGCCAGCAGTTACTCATCTAGCGACCGCACAGATACGCAGTATTTT CASSYSSSDRTDTQYF TRBJ2-3 TRBV6-5 - -
TGTGCCAGCAGCGTAGATAGGGGGACGGCGGAGCAGTACTTC CASSVDRGTAEQYF TRBJ2-7 TRBV9 - -
TGTGCCACCAGCAGAGAACGCAGACTAGCGGGAATTCGGAGCACCGGGGAGCTGTTTTTT CATSRERRLAGIRSTGELFF TRBJ2-2 TRBV15 - TRBD2
TGTGCCAGCGGGGGGGGCTCCTCCTACAATGAGCAGTTCTTC CASGGGSSYNEQFF TRBJ2-1 TRBV25-1 - -
TGTGCCAGCAGTGAAATGCCCTACTCTGGAAACACCATATATTTT CASSEMPYSGNTIYF TRBJ1-3 TRBV2 once -
TGTGCCAGTAGTCCCGTTTGGGGGGAGAGCAATGAGCAGTTCTTC CASSPVWGESNEQFF TRBJ2-1 TRBV19 - -
TGTGCCAGCAGTTACTCGCAAGCGGGAGTCTACAATGAGCAGTTCTTC CASSYSQAGVYNEQFF TRBJ2-1 TRBV6-5 - TRBD2
TGTGCCAGCAGCTTAGCCGGACAGGGTTACCAGCCCCAGCATTTT CASSLAGQGYQPQHF TRBJ1-5 TRBV7-9 few TRBD1
TGTGCCAGCACTGAAACCGGGACAAACCCCCACGAGCAGTACTTC CASTETGTNPHEQYF TRBJ2-7 TRBV7-9 - -
TGCGCCAGCAGCCTGGGACAGGCGGTTAACGACTACACCTTC CASSLGQAVNDYTF TRBJ1-2 TRBV5-1 - TRBD1
TGTGCCAGCAGCTTAGACAGGGGGCGCGGTGAGCAGTTCTTC CASSLDRGRGEQFF TRBJ2-1 TRBV7-9 - TRBD1
TGTGCCAGCAGGGCGGGACAGGGTCTGACTTTC CASRAGQGLTF TRBJ2-6 TRBV6-1 - TRBD1
TGTGCCAGCAGAACGGGTCTAGCGGCATACAATGAGCAGTTCTTC CASRTGLAAYNEQFF TRBJ2-1 TRBV27 - TRBD2
TGTGCCAGCAGCTTTGCGGGGGGGCCGATCAATGAGCAGTTCTTC CASSFAGGPINEQFF TRBJ2-1 TRBV7-9 - TRBD2
TGTGCCAGTAGTATAGAACTAGCGACAAACGAGCAGTACTTC CASSIELATNEQYF TRBJ2-7 TRBV19 - TRBD2
TGTGCCCTGCTGGGGCTGATGAACACTGAAGCTTTCTTT CALLGLMNTEAFF TRBJ1-1 TRBV7-9 - -
TGTGCCAGCAGTCCCCTCGTTACAGGGGTGAACACTGAAGCTTTCTTT CASSPLVTGVNTEAFF TRBJ1-1 TRBV28 - TRBD1
TGTGCCAGCAGCCAAGCGGACGGGGTAGGTACGCAGTATTTT CASSQADGVGTQYF TRBJ2-3 TRBV4-2 - -
TGTGCCAGCAGTTTGTTGGGGGGCTACGAGCAGTACTTC CASSLLGGYEQYF TRBJ2-7 TRBV27 - -
TGTGCCAGCAGCTTAGTGACAGGCGACACTAACACAGATACGCAGTATTTT CASSLVTGDTNTDTQYF TRBJ2-3 TRBV5-6 - -
TGTGCCAGCAGCTCCTTCTCGGGTCAGCCCCAGCATTTT CASSSFSGQPQHF TRBJ1-5 TRBV7-8 - -
TGTGCCATCAGTGGCCTTGGAGGGGTCTTCGACTATGGCTACACCTTC CAISGLGGVFDYGYTF TRBJ1-2 TRBV10-3 - -
TGTGCCAGCAGCTTGACTAGCGGGGGCACAGATACGCAGTATTTT CASSLTSGGTDTQYF TRBJ2-3 TRBV5-6 - TRBD2
TGTGCCAGCAGCTACTCTGGACTAGCGGGGGTGTACAATGAGCAGTTCTTC CASSYSGLAGVYNEQFF TRBJ2-1 TRBV2 - TRBD2
TGTGCCAGCAGCACCCAACCGGGACAGGGAGAGACCCAGTACTTC CASSTQPGQGETQYF TRBJ2-5 TRBV7-8 - TRBD1
TGCGCCAGCACCTTCCGGGACTCTAACACCGGGGAGCTGTTTTTT CASTFRDSNTGELFF TRBJ2-2 TRBV5-1 - -
TGTGCCAGCAGCCCCCGGGGGTTGGGCACTGAAGCTTTCTTT CASSPRGLGTEAFF TRBJ1-1 TRBV9 - -
TGTGCCAGCAGGGGGGGGGCTAACTATGGCTACACCTTC CASRGGANYGYTF TRBJ1-2 TRBV28 - -
TGTGCCAGCAGCCCCGACAGGGAGCAGGGCTATGGCTACACCTTC CASSPDREQGYGYTF TRBJ1-2 TRBV13 - TRBD1
TGTGCCAGCACACCTACAGGAATCCGCTACAATGAGCAGTTCTTC CASTPTGIRYNEQFF TRBJ2-1 TRBV5-6 - -
TGTGCCAGCAGCGCTAGCCCCCCCCGGACAGGGTCGGTCGGGGAGCTGTTTTTT CASSASPPRTGSVGELFF TRBJ2-2 TRBV9 - TRBD1
TGTGCCAGTATCCTAGGGGCAGGAAAGAACACTGAAGCTTTCTTT CASILGAGKNTEAFF TRBJ1-1 TRBV19 - -
TGTGCCAGCAGCCAAGAGGGAGCAGGGGGCTCCTACGAGCAGTACTTC CASSQEGAGGSYEQYF TRBJ2-7 TRBV4-2 - TRBD1
TGTGCCAGCAGCCAAACTGGGGGGTACGAGCAGTACTTC CASSQTGGYEQYF TRBJ2-7 TRBV14 - -
TGCGCCAGCACCAAGACAGGAGATAATGAAAAACTGTTTTTT CASTKTGDNEKLFF TRBJ1-4 TRBV5-1 - -
TGTGCCAGCAGTTTAAACAGCAATGAGCAGTTCTTC CASSLNSNEQFF TRBJ2-1 TRBV28 - -
TGTGCCAGCAGTTGGGACAGTAGGCTGAACACTGAAGCTTTCTTT CASSWDSRLNTEAFF TRBJ1-1 TRBV27 - TRBD1
TGTGCCAGCAGCTTTCGAGACAGGTCCTACGAGCAGTACTTC CASSFRDRSYEQYF TRBJ2-7 TRBV11-2 - -
TGTGCCAGCAGCGCCCAGCTCCCTACTAGCGGGGTATACGAGCAGTACTTC CASSAQLPTSGVYEQYF TRBJ2-7 TRBV21-1 - -
TGTGCCAGCGCCAAGGACAGAGCCTACGAGCAGTACTTC CASAKDRAYEQYF TRBJ2-7 TRBV11-1 - -
TGTGCCAGTAGTGTGGGGACAGGGCCCCAAGAGACCCAGTACTTC CASSVGTGPQETQYF TRBJ2-5 TRBV19 - TRBD1
TGTGCCAGCAGCCAAGAGGACAGGGTACATGGCTACACCTTC CASSQEDRVHGYTF TRBJ1-2 TRBV14 - TRBD1
TGTGCCAGCAGAAAACTAGCGGGAGGGACGGATGAGCAGTTCTTC CASRKLAGGTDEQFF TRBJ2-1 TRBV6-5 - TRBD2
TGTGCCAGCAGCCCGCGACTAGCGGGAGATTACAATGAGCAGTTCTTC CASSPRLAGDYNEQFF TRBJ2-1 TRBV13 - TRBD2